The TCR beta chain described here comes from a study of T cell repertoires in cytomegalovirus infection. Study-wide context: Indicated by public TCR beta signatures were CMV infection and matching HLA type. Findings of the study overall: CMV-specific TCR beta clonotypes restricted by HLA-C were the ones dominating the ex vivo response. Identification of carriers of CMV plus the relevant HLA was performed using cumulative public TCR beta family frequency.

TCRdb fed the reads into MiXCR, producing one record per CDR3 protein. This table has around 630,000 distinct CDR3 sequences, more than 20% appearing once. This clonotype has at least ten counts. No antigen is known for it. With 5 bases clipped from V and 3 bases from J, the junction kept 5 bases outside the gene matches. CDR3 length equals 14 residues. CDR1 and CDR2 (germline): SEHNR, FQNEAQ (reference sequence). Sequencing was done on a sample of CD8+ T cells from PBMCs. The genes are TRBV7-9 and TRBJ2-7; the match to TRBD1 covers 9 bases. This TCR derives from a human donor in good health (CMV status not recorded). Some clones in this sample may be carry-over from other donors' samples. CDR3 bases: TGTGCCAGCAGCCCCCGGGACAGGGACTACGAGCAGTACGTC. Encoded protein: CASSPRDRDYEQYV.